This T cell receptor (beta chain) was sequenced during a study of cytomegalovirus exposure and HLA in healthy donors. Germline V lookup: CDR1 LNHNV, CDR2 YYDKDF (reference sequence). The length of the CDR3 is 15 residues. With 7 bases removed from V and 1 base from J, the gap between germline ends came to 17 bases. Overall study results and limits: Cytomegalovirus-associated TCR beta chains were listed, numbering more than 150.

In the case of this clone: Its specificity is unknown.

Primers: 60 Vbeta forward and 13 Jbeta reverse. Per the authors' pipeline: Later, an analysis found around 77 million unique TCR beta chains, and 9.5 million to 11 million of these were shared. Profiling relied on immunoSEQ multiplex PCR, and the TCRdb table lists in-frame clones only, not all of them. V and J calls and clone size come straight from that table; D and trimming were deduced from the DNA. This table holds 120,000 to 150,000 clones. The clonotype was recovered from a woman in her forties or fifties in good health and CMV-seronegative. The sequenced sample was PBMCs. This chain joins TRBV15 and TRBJ2-7; D is possibly TRBD1 (6 bases). The CDR3 sequence is CATTPGDTDSYEQYF. In DNA form, the CDR3 reads TGTGCCACCACCCCAGGGGACACTGATTCCTACGAGCAGTACTTC.